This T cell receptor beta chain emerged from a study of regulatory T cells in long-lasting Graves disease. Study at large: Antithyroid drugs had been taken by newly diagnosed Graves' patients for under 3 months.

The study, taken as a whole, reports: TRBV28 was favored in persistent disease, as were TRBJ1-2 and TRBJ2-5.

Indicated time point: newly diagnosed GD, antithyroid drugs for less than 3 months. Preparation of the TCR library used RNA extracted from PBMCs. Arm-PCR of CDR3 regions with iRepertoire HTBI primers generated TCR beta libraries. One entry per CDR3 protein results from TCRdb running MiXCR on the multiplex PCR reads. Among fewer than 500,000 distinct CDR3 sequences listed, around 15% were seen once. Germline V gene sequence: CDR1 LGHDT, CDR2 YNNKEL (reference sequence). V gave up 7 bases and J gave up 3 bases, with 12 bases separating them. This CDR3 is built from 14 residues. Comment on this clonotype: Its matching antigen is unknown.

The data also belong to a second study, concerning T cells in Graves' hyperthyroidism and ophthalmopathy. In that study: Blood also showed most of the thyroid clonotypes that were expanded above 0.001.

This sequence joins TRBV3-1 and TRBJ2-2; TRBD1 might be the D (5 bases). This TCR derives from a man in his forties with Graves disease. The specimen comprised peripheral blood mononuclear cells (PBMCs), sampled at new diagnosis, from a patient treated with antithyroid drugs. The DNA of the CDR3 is TGTGCCAGCACCAGGACAACTGACACCGGGGAGCTGTTTTTT. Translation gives CASTRTTDTGELFF.